Presented here are 21 T cell receptor beta chains from one specimen sequenced in a study of blood T cell repertoires in COVID-19. Produced via immunoSEQ multiplex PCR; TCRdb's table is partial and in-frame only. This table holds about 100,000 clones, approximately 80% found once. The sample was peripheral blood. The receptors were sampled from a man in his 70s with active or convalescent COVID-19.

This chain links TRBV7-9 with TRBJ2-1, with D possibly TRBD1 on 6 matching bases. Trimming removed 1 base at V and 1 base at J, with 11 bases between. The length of the CDR3 is 16 residues. Germline V gene sequence: CDR1 SEHNR, CDR2 FQNEAQ (reference sequence). CDR3 nucleotide sequence: TGTGCCAGCAGCTTAGTGTCAACAGGGTCCTACAATGAGCAGTTCTTC. Translated: CASSLVSTGSYNEQFF.

The gene calls are TRBV7-3 and TRBJ1-5, with a tentative D call TRBD1 (6 bases). This CDR3 has 18 residues. The germline CDR1 and CDR2 sequences are SGHTA and FQGTGA. V shed 0 bases and J shed 0 bases, with 15 bases lying between them. CDR3 DNA: TGTGCCAGCAGCTTAACTATCAGGGGAAAAAGTAGCAATCAGCCCCAGCATTTT. As protein: CASSLTIRGKSSNQPQHF.

The chain links TRBV18 to TRBJ1-3; tentatively, D is TRBD1 (6 bases). The CDR3 covers 17 residues. V gave up 3 bases and J gave up 0 bases, with 15 bases separating them. Per germline, CDR1 KGHSH and CDR2 LQKENI. CDR3 DNA: TGTGCCAGCTCACCCCAACAGGGTCGAAGCTCTGGAAACACCATATATTTT. Amino acids: CASSPQQGRSSGNTIYF.

DNA for the CDR3: TGTGCCAGCAGCCGGCCCGGGACAGGGTATCGTGGCTACACCTTC. It translates to CASSRPGTGYRGYTF. The chain links TRBV14 to TRBJ1-2; 9 bases are shared with TRBD1. CDR1 is SGHDN and CDR2 is FVKESK in the germline V gene. V shed 4 bases and J 7 bases; nucleotides not matched to a gene: 10. This CDR3 region has 15 residues.

The chain has TRBV5-6 and TRBJ1-2; 9 nucleotides line up with TRBD1. The length of the CDR3 is 14 residues. CDR1 and CDR2 from the germline V gene are SGHDT and YYEEEE. Trimming took 3 bases from V and 8 from J; bases not matched to a gene: 8. CDR3 nucleotide sequence: TGTGCCAGCAGCTCGGGACAGGGATATCGAGGCTACACCTTC. This codes for CASSSGQGYRGYTF.

V and J are TRBV30 and TRBJ1-2, with TRBD1 identical over 7 bases. J gave up 6 bases and V 2 bases, and 12 bases lay outside the gene matches. The CDR3 totals 15 residues. CDR1 and CDR2 (germline): GTSNPN, SVGIG (reference sequence). This CDR3 reads CAWSNGQVTINGYTF. CDR3 nucleotide sequence: TGTGCCTGGAGTAATGGACAGGTTACAATCAATGGCTACACCTTC.

The chain combines TRBV6-5 with TRBJ1-2, with D perhaps matching TRBD1 (5 bases). The CDR3 spans 15 residues. With 4 bases removed from V and 7 bases from J, the gap between germline ends came to 19 bases. Germline CDR1 reads MNHEY; CDR2 reads SVGAGI. CDR3 bases: TGTGCCAGCAGTTCTATGGGACTCGATGGCTCTGGCTACACCTTC. Its protein product is CASSSMGLDGSGYTF.

The rearrangement links TRBV11-1 to TRBJ2-3, with 8 bases aligning to TRBD1. Germline V gene data show CDR1 as SGHAT and CDR2 as FQDESV (reference sequence). The J segment lost 2 bases and the V segment lost 2 bases, leaving 3 bases of the junction unmatched. CDR3 length: 15 amino acids. This CDR3 is CASSLYRGATDTQYF. The CDR3 nucleotides are TGTGCCAGCAGCTTATACAGGGGGGCCACAGATACGCAGTATTTT.

The rearrangement joins TRBV19 to TRBJ2-1, with 9 bases identical to TRBD1. CDR3 length: 16 amino acids. Trimming cost V 5 bases and J 7 bases; bases outside gene matches: 12. The germline CDR1 and CDR2 sequences are LNHDA and SQIVND (reference sequence). CDR3 region: CASSLRTGAPPNEQFF. CDR3 nucleotides: TGTGCCAGTAGTTTACGGACAGGGGCCCCCCCAAATGAGCAGTTCTTC. Supplemented by reference TRBV19 and TRBJ2-1, the full variable domain reads DGGITQSPKYLFRKEGQNVTLSCEQNLNHDAMYWYRQDPGQGLRLIYYSQIVNDFQKGDIAEGYSVSREKKESFPLTVTSAQKNPTAFYLCASSLRTGAPPNEQFFGPGTRLTVL.

V is TRBV14 and J is TRBJ2-7, with 8 bases that match TRBD1. The CDR3 contains 16 residues. Losses at the gene ends were 2 bases for V and 3 bases for J; bases not matched to a gene: 9. Germline CDR1 reads SGHDN; CDR2 reads FVKESK. The CDR3 nucleotides are TGTGCCAGCAGCCAACTAATGGGGACAGGATTCTACGAGCAGTACTTC. It is translated as CASSQLMGTGFYEQYF.

The genes are TRBV12-3 or TRBV12-4 and TRBJ2-1; D is possibly TRBD2 (6 bases). The CDR3 consists of 13 residues. V gave up 6 bases and J gave up 12 bases, with 18 bases separating them. In DNA, the CDR3 is TGTGCCAGCAGCCCCCTCCCGGGGCGGGGGCAGTTCTTC. Protein product: CASSPLPGRGQFF.

V is TRBV30 and J is TRBJ2-7; weak D call: TRBD1 (6 bases). CDR3 length: 16 amino acids. Looked up from germline, CDR1 is GTSNPN and CDR2 is SVGIG (reference sequence). Trimming left V 1 base short and J 4 bases short, with 20 bases between. The CDR3: CAWSDSSDRFRYEQYF. In nucleotides, the CDR3 is TGTGCCTGGAGTGACTCCTCTGACAGGTTCCGGTACGAGCAGTACTTC. The whole variable domain, remainder taken from reference TRBV30 and TRBJ2-7, is SQTIHQWPATLVQPVGSPLSLECTVEGTSNPNLYWYRQAAGRGLQLLFYSVGIGQISSEVPQNLSASRPQDRQFILSSKKLLLSDSGFYLCAWSDSSDRFRYEQYFGPGTRLTVT.

V usage is TRBV14 and J usage is TRBJ2-1; TRBD1 matches at 9 bases. V gave up 4 bases and J gave up 8 bases; unmatched junction bases: 9. This CDR3 is 15 amino acids long. The germline gives CDR1 SGHDN, CDR2 FVKESK. This CDR3 is CASSPSGTGKDEQFF. CDR3 in DNA: TGTGCCAGCAGCCCGTCCGGGACAGGGAAAGATGAGCAGTTCTTC.

The chain joins TRBV7-9 to TRBJ2-3; D remains unclear. This CDR3 is built from 19 residues. Trimming left V 0 bases short and J 0 bases short, with 19 bases between. Germline loops: CDR1 SEHNR, CDR2 FQNEAQ (reference sequence). The DNA of the CDR3 is TGTGCCAGCAGCTTAGCGCCGTCGGCACAGCCACCTAGCACAGATACGCAGTATTTT. Amino acid sequence: CASSLAPSAQPPSTDTQYF. The full variable domain, completed using reference TRBV7-9 and TRBJ2-3, is DTGVSQNPRHKITKRGQNVTFRCDPISEHNRLYWYRQTLGQGPEFLTYFQNEAQLEKSRLLSDRFSAERPKGSFSTLEIQRTEQGDSAMYLCASSLAPSAQPPSTDTQYFGPGTRLTVL.

The chain uses TRBV5-5 and TRBJ2-5; no reliable D call. Looked up from germline, CDR1 is SGHKS and CDR2 is YYEKEE (reference sequence). Deletions cut 0 bases from V and 2 bases from J, with 8 bases between. This CDR3 is built from 14 residues. This CDR3 reads CASSLGSSQETQYF. In DNA, the CDR3 is TGTGCCAGCAGCTTGGGAAGCTCACAAGAGACCCAGTACTTC.

This clone was detected a few times. The chain is built from TRBV9 and TRBJ1-1, with TRBD1 matching over 7 bases. The length of the CDR3 is 13 residues. Losses at the gene ends were 4 bases for V and 8 bases for J; bases not matched to a gene: 8. The germline CDR1 and CDR2 sequences are SGDLS and YYNGEE. The CDR3 nucleotides are TGTGCCAGCAGCCCGGGGACAGCCCGGGAAGCTTTCTTT. Its protein is CASSPGTAREAFF.

This chain joins TRBV6-5 and TRBJ1-1; D is unresolved. Germline V gene sequence: CDR1 MNHEY, CDR2 SVGAGI. V shed 6 bases and J shed 6 bases, with 14 bases lying between them. The CDR3 is 13 amino acids. CDR3 region: CASSQYGRAEAFF. CDR3 nucleotides: TGTGCCAGCAGCCAGTATGGCCGGGCTGAAGCTTTCTTT.

The count of this clone is one. The V call is TRBV30, the J call TRBJ1-5, with TRBD1 matching 7 bases. The CDR3 consists of 16 residues. The ends lost 2 bases at V and 0 bases at J; junction bases unmatched: 7. The germline V gene encodes CDR1 GTSNPN and CDR2 SVGIG (reference sequence). The CDR3 spells CAWSPRTGYSNQPQHF. In DNA form, the CDR3 reads TGTGCCTGGAGTCCACGGACAGGTTATAGCAATCAGCCCCAGCATTTT. The full variable domain, in which reference TRBV30 and TRBJ1-5 provide the parts outside the CDR3, is SQTIHQWPATLVQPVGSPLSLECTVEGTSNPNLYWYRQAAGRGLQLLFYSVGIGQISSEVPQNLSASRPQDRQFILSSKKLLLSDSGFYLCAWSPRTGYSNQPQHFGDGTRLSIL.

This chain links TRBV7-9 with TRBJ2-3; TRBD2 is a possible D gene (5 bases). The CDR3 consists of 15 residues. Germline-derived CDR1 and CDR2 are SEHNR and FQNEAQ (reference sequence). The V end lost 2 bases, the J end lost 0 bases, and 9 bases lay between the germline ends. The CDR3 loop reads CASSLPRGSTDTQYF. The CDR3 DNA reads as TGTGCCAGCAGCTTACCTCGGGGTAGCACAGATACGCAGTATTTT. Together with reference TRBV7-9 and TRBJ2-3, the CDR3 gives the full variable domain: DTGVSQNPRHKITKRGQNVTFRCDPISEHNRLYWYRQTLGQGPEFLTYFQNEAQLEKSRLLSDRFSAERPKGSFSTLEIQRTEQGDSAMYLCASSLPRGSTDTQYFGPGTRLTVL.

A single count supports this clone. The V and J genes are TRBV28 and TRBJ1-6; 10 bases match TRBD1. The CDR3 runs to 14 residues. Germline assignment: CDR1 MDHEN and CDR2 SYDVKM. V shed 5 bases, J shed 10 bases, and the junction held 5 bases outside the gene matches. As DNA, the CDR3 is TGTGCCAGCAGTCCCGGGACAGGGGTATCACCCCTCCACTTT. Residues: CASSPGTGVSPLHF.

The chain couples TRBV10-3 to TRBJ1-3; D perhaps matches TRBD1 (5 bases). Looked up from germline, CDR1 is ENHRY and CDR2 is SYGVKD. V lost 6 bases and J lost 0, with 18 bases in between. The CDR3 has 17 residues. This CDR3 is CAISRVGTGGSGNTIYF. In DNA, the CDR3 is TGTGCCATCAGCCGAGTCGGGACGGGGGGCTCTGGAAACACCATATATTTT.